Each of the 27 T cell receptor beta chains below was sequenced from the same sample in a study of control samples from healthy donors and cancer patients. Clones were sequenced by immunoSEQ multiplex PCR, and TCRdb holds only the in-frame ones, with some missing. The table includes 230,000 or so clones, roughly 94% detected once. Sequencing was carried out using blood. The origin of the receptors is a man over 45 in good health.

The chain has TRBV25-1 and TRBJ1-5; 9 bases are shared with TRBD1. Germline values: CDR1 MGHDK, CDR2 SYGVNS. This CDR3 region has 14 residues. After removal of 4 bases from V and 2 bases from J, the junction contained 0 bases not matched to a gene. The CDR3 bases are TGTGCCAGCAGTGGGACAGGGGGCAATCAGCCCCAGCATTTT. This encodes CASSGTGGNQPQHF.

The chain carries TRBV14 and TRBJ1-1; TRBD1 matches 7 bases. J gave up 0 bases and V 7 bases, and 5 bases lay outside the gene matches. The CDR3 has 14 residues. Germline values: CDR1 SGHDN, CDR2 FVKESK. The chain's CDR3 is CASKRGQMNTEAFF. The CDR3 coding sequence is TGTGCCAGCAAGAGGGGGCAAATGAACACTGAAGCTTTCTTT.

This clone was seen only once. The gene calls are TRBV5-6 and TRBJ1-4, with D tentatively TRBD1 (6 bases). There are 15 residues in the CDR3. V lost 4 bases and J 12 bases, leaving 22 bases between the germline ends. Per the germline V gene, CDR1 is SGHDT and CDR2 is YYEEEE. The CDR3 region has the DNA TGTGCCAGCAGCCCTCCCGGGACATGGGGACGGCAACTGTTTTTT. Its protein product is CASSPPGTWGRQLFF. The full variable domain, completed using reference TRBV5-6 and TRBJ1-4, is DAGVTQSPTHLIKTRGQQVTLRCSPKSGHDTVSWYQQALGQGPQFIFQYYEEEERQRGNFPDRFSGHQFPNYSSELNVNALLLGDSALYLCASSPPGTWGRQLFFGSGTQLSVL.

The sample holds one count of this clone. The V gene is TRBV5-1, the J gene TRBJ1-2, with 9 bases lining up with TRBD1. Per the germline V gene, CDR1 is SGHRS and CDR2 is YFSETQ. This CDR3 comprises 16 residues. J lost 3 bases, V lost 3 bases, and 9 bases had no gene match. The CDR3 DNA reads TGCGCCAGCAGCTCCTTCGGGACAGGGAGCGACTATGGCTACACCTTC. Its translation is CASSSFGTGSDYGYTF.

The chain carries TRBV19 and TRBJ1-6; 7 bases line up with TRBD1. Germline V gene data show CDR1 as LNHDA and CDR2 as SQIVND (reference sequence). This CDR3 is 16 amino acids long. Unmatched junction bases numbered 12, after V lost 5 bases and J lost 8 bases. CDR3 protein: CASSPRSTGKDSPLHF. Written as DNA, the CDR3 is TGTGCCAGTAGTCCCCGCTCGACAGGGAAAGATTCACCCCTCCACTTT.

The chain has TRBV19 and TRBJ2-1, with D uncertain. CDR1 LNHDA and CDR2 SQIVND come from the germline V gene (reference sequence). The CDR3 is made up of 14 amino acids. V was shortened by 7 bases and J by 2 bases, with 12 bases between the two germline ends. The CDR3 coding sequence is TGTGCCAGTACCATGGGCAGGACCTACAATGAGCAGTTCTTC. Translated: CASTMGRTYNEQFF.

J is TRBJ2-2 and V is TRBV28, with D uncertain. This CDR3 region has 13 residues. The germline V gene has CDR1 MDHEN and CDR2 SYDVKM. Trimming took 7 bases from V and 0 from J, leaving 6 bases between them. CDR3 region: CASTDTNTGELFF. In DNA, the CDR3 is TGTGCCAGCACCGATACGAACACCGGGGAGCTGTTTTTT. Drawing the rest from reference TRBV28 and TRBJ2-2, the complete variable domain is DVKVTQSSRYLVKRTGEKVFLECVQDMDHENMFWYRQDPGLGLRLIYFSYDVKMKEKGDIPEGYSVSREKKERFSLILESASTNQTSMYLCASTDTNTGELFFGEGSRLTVL.

J is TRBJ2-1 and V is TRBV7-7; tentative D call: TRBD2 (5 bases). Per the germline V gene, CDR1 is SSHAT and CDR2 is FNYEAQ (reference sequence). Trimming cost V 2 bases and J 8 bases, with 13 bases left between them. This CDR3 is built from 14 residues. CDR3 amino acids: CASSLTSGNYEQFF. Here the CDR3 DNA reads TGTGCCAGCAGCTTAACTAGTGGGAATTATGAGCAGTTCTTC.

The chain employs TRBV5-1 and TRBJ1-1; no clear D. Deletions cut 0 bases from V and 3 bases from J, with 18 bases between. The CDR3 loop spans 17 amino acids. The V gene's germline CDR1 is SGHRS and CDR2 YFSETQ. The CDR3 nucleotides read TGCGCCAGCAGCTTGGGGCATGGAGGGATCGTGGACACTGAAGCTTTCTTT. Its translation: CASSLGHGGIVDTEAFF.

The rearrangement uses TRBV13 and TRBJ2-7, with 7 bases lining up with TRBD1. The CDR3 is 14 residues long. The germline gives CDR1 PRHDT, CDR2 FYEKMQ (reference sequence). Trimming cost V 1 base and J 7 bases; bases outside gene matches: 7. CDR3 nucleotide sequence: TGTGCCAGCAGCTTAGTACAGGGGATGGAGGAGCAGTACTTC. Protein product: CASSLVQGMEEQYF.

In DNA, the CDR3 is TGTGCCAGCAGCGCCGGGGGCCTCAATTCACCCCTCCACTTT. Translated: CASSAGGLNSPLHF. The rearrangement joins TRBV11-2 to TRBJ1-6, with D possibly matching TRBD1 (6 bases). CDR3 length equals 14 residues. V lost 5 bases to trimming and J lost 7 bases, with 12 bases between them. CDR1 SGHAT and CDR2 FQNNGV come from the germline V gene.

The chain uses TRBV7-2 and TRBJ2-1, with D unresolved. This CDR3 has 15 amino acids. The ends were cut back, 1 base at V and 10 bases at J, with 17 bases in the middle. CDR1 is SGHTA, CDR2 FQGNSA, per germline. This CDR3 is CASSLVASGYREQFF. CDR3 DNA sequence: TGTGCCAGCAGCTTAGTGGCTAGTGGGTATCGGGAGCAGTTCTTC.

The chain employs TRBV7-2 and TRBJ2-7; D may match TRBD1 or TRBD2 (5 bases each). The CDR3 is 16 amino acids. Per germline, CDR1 SGHTA and CDR2 FQGNSA. V lost 5 bases to trimming and J lost 1 base, with 18 bases between them. CDR3 DNA: TGTGCCAGCAGCCTCTTCGGGGCGGGCCTTTCCTACGAGCAGTACTTC. This translates into CASSLFGAGLSYEQYF.

The CDR3 nucleotides are TGTGCCACCAGTGATGGTGACAGGGGAGGTCAGCCCCAGCATTTT. This encodes CATSDGDRGGQPQHF. V is TRBV24-1 and J is TRBJ1-5; TRBD1 matches at 8 bases. Germline V gene data show CDR1 as KGHDR and CDR2 as SFDVKD. The CDR3 covers 15 residues. Losses at the gene ends were 3 bases for V and 6 bases for J; bases not matched to a gene: 6.

The chain has TRBV6-5 and TRBJ2-2, with 8 bases lining up with TRBD2. The V gene's germline CDR1 is MNHEY and CDR2 SVGAGI. The CDR3 length is 14 residues. With 6 bases clipped from V and 7 bases from J, the junction kept 7 bases outside the gene matches. This CDR3 reads CASSRGLENGELFF. The CDR3 DNA sequence: TGTGCCAGCAGCCGGGGACTAGAGAACGGGGAGCTGTTTTTT.

The chain carries TRBV11-3 and TRBJ2-7; either TRBD1 or TRBD2 may fit D (7 bases each). CDR1 is SGHNT and CDR2 is YENEEA in the germline V gene. The V and J ends lost 5 bases and 3 bases respectively, with 17 bases between them. The CDR3 totals 15 residues. The CDR3: CASSQGGDPYYEQYF. In DNA form, the CDR3 reads TGTGCCAGCAGCCAGGGGGGGGACCCGTACTACGAGCAGTACTTC.

The rearrangement uses TRBV7-2 and TRBJ2-1; D gene unclear. From germline, CDR1 is SGHTA and CDR2 FQGNSA. V shed 1 base and J shed 4 bases, with 5 bases lying between them. The CDR3 runs 13 residues. This CDR3 is CASSLGEYNEQFF. The CDR3 bases are TGTGCCAGCAGCTTAGGTGAATACAATGAGCAGTTCTTC.

This clone was seen more than once but under ten times. The V gene is TRBV5-1, the J gene TRBJ1-1; D remains ambiguous. The germline CDR1 and CDR2 sequences are SGHRS and YFSETQ. CDR3 length: 12 residues. V lost 5 bases and J lost 4, with 9 bases in between. DNA for the CDR3: TGCGCCAGCAGTCGTGACGGCACTGAAGCTTTCTTT. It codes for CASSRDGTEAFF.

This clone was observed once. The V gene is TRBV6-1, the J gene TRBJ1-1; no firm D call. Trimming took 2 bases from V and 0 from J, leaving 13 bases between them. This CDR3 is 16 amino acids long. CDR1 is MNHNS and CDR2 is SASEGT in the germline V gene. CDR3 sequence: CASSEKGADMNTEAFF. Written as DNA, the CDR3 is TGTGCCAGCAGTGAAAAAGGTGCTGATATGAACACTGAAGCTTTCTTT.

This chain joins TRBV5-1 and TRBJ2-5; D remains unclear. The V gene's germline CDR1 is SGHRS and CDR2 YFSETQ. The V end was cut by 1 base, the J end by 1 base, with 5 bases between. The CDR3 consists of 13 residues. The CDR3 region has the DNA TGCGCCAGCAGCTTGCGCCTCCAAGAGACCCAGTACTTC. It codes for CASSLRLQETQYF.

With respect to this clone: This sample includes further DNA sequences coding for the same CDR3. The chain employs TRBV29-1 and TRBJ1-1; perhaps TRBD1 as D (6 bases). Germline loops: CDR1 SQVTM, CDR2 ANQGSEA. This CDR3 has 12 residues. With 5 bases removed from V and 4 bases from J, the gap between germline ends came to 11 bases. The DNA of the CDR3 is TGCAGCGTTACAGGGTCTCGCACTGAAGCTTTCTTT. As protein: CSVTGSRTEAFF.

The chain uses TRBV11-2 and TRBJ1-1; unclear D gene. Germline V lookup: CDR1 SGHAT, CDR2 FQNNGV. Trimming took 1 base from V and 0 from J, leaving 15 bases between them. The CDR3 length is 17 residues. The CDR3 DNA is TGTGCCAGCAGCTTAGTAGGCAGCGGAAGTTTGAACACTGAAGCTTTCTTT. Translated: CASSLVGSGSLNTEAFF.

The chain uses TRBV28 and TRBJ1-2; no clear D. This CDR3 comprises 13 residues. Per the germline V gene, CDR1 is MDHEN and CDR2 is SYDVKM. Trimming cost V 3 bases and J 1 base, with 6 bases left between them. CDR3 sequence reads: CASSLALNYGYTF. In DNA, the CDR3 is TGTGCCAGCAGTTTGGCCCTTAACTATGGCTACACCTTC.

The chain recombines TRBV7-2 with TRBJ2-7, with 11 positions matching TRBD2. Germline V gene lookup returns CDR1 SGHTA and CDR2 FQGNSA. V lost 5 bases to trimming and J lost 3 bases; unmatched junction nucleotides: 9. The CDR3 has 16 amino acids. CDR3 in DNA: TGTGCCAGCAGCCTCCTTGCTAGCGGGGGGATCTACGAGCAGTACTTC. It yields the protein CASSLLASGGIYEQYF.

A remark on this clone: One end of the junction is discordant with germline, which a read error may explain. The CDR3 reads CASGLRSGGSHEQYF. The CDR3 region has the DNA TGTGCCAGCGGCTTAAGATCAGGGGGGTCCCACGAGCAGTACTTC. The gene calls are TRBV11-1 and TRBJ2-7; maybe TRBD1 (7 bases). In germline, CDR1 is SGHAT, CDR2 FQDESV (reference sequence). The CDR3 has 15 amino acids.

The genes are TRBV21-1 and TRBJ2-7; no DNA check was done on the table's D call, TRBD2. TRBV21-1 is a pseudogene segment. The CDR3 runs to 16 residues. CDR3 DNA sequence: TGTGCCAGCAGCGCTACGACTAGCGGGCTCTCATCCGAGCAGTACGTC. Its protein product is CASSATTSGLSSEQYV.

The chain is built from TRBV28 and TRBJ1-6; 7 bases are shared with TRBD1. Trimming removed 7 bases from V and 4 bases from J; junction bases left unmatched: 13. Germline CDR1 and CDR2: MDHEN and SYDVKM. CDR3 length: 17 residues. The DNA of the CDR3 is TGTGCCAGCATACCAAGCCGGGCAGGGGGTTATAATTCACCCCTCCACTTT. Protein: CASIPSRAGGYNSPLHF.